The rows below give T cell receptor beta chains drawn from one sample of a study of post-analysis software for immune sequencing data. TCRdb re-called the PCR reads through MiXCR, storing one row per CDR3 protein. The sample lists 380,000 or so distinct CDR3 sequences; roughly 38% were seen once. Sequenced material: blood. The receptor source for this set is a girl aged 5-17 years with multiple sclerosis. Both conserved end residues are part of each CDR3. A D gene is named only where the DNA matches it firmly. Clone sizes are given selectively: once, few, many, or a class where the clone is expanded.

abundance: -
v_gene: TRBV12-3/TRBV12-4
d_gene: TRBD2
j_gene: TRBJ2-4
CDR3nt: TGTGCCAGCAGTTTAGCGCGGTTGGCTAGCGGGGGCGGAGCCAAAAACATTCAGTACTTC
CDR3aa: CASSLARLASGGGAKNIQYF

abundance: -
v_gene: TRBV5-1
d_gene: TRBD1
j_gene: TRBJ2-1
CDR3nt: TGCGCCAGCAGCCTCCGGGACAGGGGATCTGGTGAGCAGTTCTTC
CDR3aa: CASSLRDRGSGEQFF

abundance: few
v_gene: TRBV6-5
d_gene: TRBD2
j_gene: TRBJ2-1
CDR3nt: TGTGCCAGCAGCACCCTGAGAGCGGGGGGCTACAATGAGCAGTTCTTC
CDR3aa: CASSTLRAGGYNEQFF

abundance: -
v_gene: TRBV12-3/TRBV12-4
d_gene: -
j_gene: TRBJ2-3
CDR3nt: TGTGCCAGCATCGCTCTTCGAGGGGCCACAGATACGCAGTATTTT
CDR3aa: CASIALRGATDTQYF

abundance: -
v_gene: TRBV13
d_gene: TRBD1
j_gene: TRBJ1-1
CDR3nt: TGTGCCAGCAGCTTAGAACAGGGGCCTGAAGCTTTCTTT
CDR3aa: CASSLEQGPEAFF

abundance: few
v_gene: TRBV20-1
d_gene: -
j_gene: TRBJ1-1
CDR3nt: TGCAGTGCCCAGATTACTGAAGCTTTCTTT
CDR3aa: CSAQITEAFF

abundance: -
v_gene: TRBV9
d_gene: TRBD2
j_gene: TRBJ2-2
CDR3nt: TGTGCCAGCAGCGTTAGCGGGGGGAGCACCGGGGAGCTGTTTTTT
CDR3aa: CASSVSGGSTGELFF

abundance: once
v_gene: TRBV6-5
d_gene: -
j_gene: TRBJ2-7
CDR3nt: TGTGCCAGCAGTCCCCTGGGACTGGCCTCCTACGAGCAGTACTTC
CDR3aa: CASSPLGLASYEQYF

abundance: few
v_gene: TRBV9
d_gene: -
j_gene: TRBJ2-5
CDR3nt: TGTGCCAGCAGCGCCCTTGGGCAAGAGACCCAGTACTTC
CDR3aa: CASSALGQETQYF

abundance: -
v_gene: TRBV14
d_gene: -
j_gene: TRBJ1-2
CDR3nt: TGTGCCAGCAGCCTTTCTGGGGTTAGCTACACCTTC
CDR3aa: CASSLSGVSYTF

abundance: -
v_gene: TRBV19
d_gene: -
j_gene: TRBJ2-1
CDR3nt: TGTGCCAGTAGTATAGTTGGGACTCGACAGAGCTCCTACAATGAGCAGTTCTTC
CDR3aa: CASSIVGTRQSSYNEQFF

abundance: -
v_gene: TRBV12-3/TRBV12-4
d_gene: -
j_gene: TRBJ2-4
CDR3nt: TGTGCCAGCAGCACAAGGGTAAACATTCAGTACTTC
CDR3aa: CASSTRVNIQYF

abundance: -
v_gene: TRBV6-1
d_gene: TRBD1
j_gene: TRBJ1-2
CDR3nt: TGTGCCAGCAGTGGAGACCCGACAGGGCCTGGCTACACCTTC
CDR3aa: CASSGDPTGPGYTF

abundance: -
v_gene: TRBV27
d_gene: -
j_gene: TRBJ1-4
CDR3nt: TGTGCCAGCAGTTTATTGGGGGCGGAAAGAAAACTGTTTTTT
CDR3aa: CASSLLGAERKLFF

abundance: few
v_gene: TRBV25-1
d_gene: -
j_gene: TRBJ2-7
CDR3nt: TGTGCCAGCAGTGGCGCGGAGAGACCCCCCTACGAGCAGTACTTC
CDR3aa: CASSGAERPPYEQYF

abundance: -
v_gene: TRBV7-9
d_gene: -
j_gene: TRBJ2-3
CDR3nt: TGTGCCAGCAGCTCCGGGACGCTCATTTACACAGATACGCAGTATTTT
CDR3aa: CASSSGTLIYTDTQYF

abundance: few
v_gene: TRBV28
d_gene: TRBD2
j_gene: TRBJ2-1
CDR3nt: TGTGCCAGCAGTTTAGCGGGGGGGCCGAGTGAGCAGTTCTTC
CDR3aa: CASSLAGGPSEQFF

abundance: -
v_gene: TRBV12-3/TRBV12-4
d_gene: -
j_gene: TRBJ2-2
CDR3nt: TGTGCCAGCACCGCCACCGGGGAGCTGTTTTTT
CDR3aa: CASTATGELFF

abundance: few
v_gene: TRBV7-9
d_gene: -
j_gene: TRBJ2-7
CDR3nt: TGTGCCAGCAGCTTAGGGACCCAAGGTCGCGAGCAGTACTTC
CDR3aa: CASSLGTQGREQYF

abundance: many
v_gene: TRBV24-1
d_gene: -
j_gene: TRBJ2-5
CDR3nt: TGTGCCACCAGTGAGTCAGGACAACCGGCGGGGGAGACCCAGTACTTC
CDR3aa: CATSESGQPAGETQYF

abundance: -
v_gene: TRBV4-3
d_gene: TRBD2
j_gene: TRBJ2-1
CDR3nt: TGCGCCAGCAGCAACGGGGGGGCGTATTACAATGAGCAGTTCTTC
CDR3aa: CASSNGGAYYNEQFF

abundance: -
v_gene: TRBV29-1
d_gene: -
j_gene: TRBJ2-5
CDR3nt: TGCAGCCCCGAGAGGGACACCGAAGAGACCCAGTACTTC
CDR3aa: CSPERDTEETQYF

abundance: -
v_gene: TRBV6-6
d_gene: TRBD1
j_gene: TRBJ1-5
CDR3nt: TGTGCCAGCAATTTACAGGGGTGGCAGCCCCAGCATTTT
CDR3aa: CASNLQGWQPQHF

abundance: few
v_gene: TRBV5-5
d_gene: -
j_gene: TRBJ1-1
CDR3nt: TGTGCCAGCAGCTTGTCGACAGTGAACACTGAAGCTTTCTTT
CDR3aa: CASSLSTVNTEAFF

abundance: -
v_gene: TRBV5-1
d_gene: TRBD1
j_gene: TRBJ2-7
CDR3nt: TGCGCCAGCAGCAACGGACAGGGGGCCGACGAGCAGTACTTC
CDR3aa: CASSNGQGADEQYF

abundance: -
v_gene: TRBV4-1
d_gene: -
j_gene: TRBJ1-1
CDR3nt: TGCGCCAGCAGCGCTGGACCGCTCCAGAACACTGAAGCTTTCTTT
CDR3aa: CASSAGPLQNTEAFF

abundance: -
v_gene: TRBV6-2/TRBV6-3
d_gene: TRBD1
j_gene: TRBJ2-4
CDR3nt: TGTGCCAGCAGGACACAGGGGGCGCAGGAGCAGTACTTC
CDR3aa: CASRTQGAQEQYF

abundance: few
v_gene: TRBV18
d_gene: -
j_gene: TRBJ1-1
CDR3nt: TGTGCCAGCTCATTCGACTCAGGGTCGAACACTGAAGCTTTCTTT
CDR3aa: CASSFDSGSNTEAFF

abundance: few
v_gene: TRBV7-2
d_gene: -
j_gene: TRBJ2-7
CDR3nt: TGTGCCAGCAGCCCCATGGACTCCTACGAGCAGTACTTC
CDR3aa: CASSPMDSYEQYF

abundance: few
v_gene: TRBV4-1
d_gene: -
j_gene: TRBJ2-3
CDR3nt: TGCGCCAGCAGCCAAGACCCCCTCGGAACAGATACGCAGTATTTT
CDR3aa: CASSQDPLGTDTQYF

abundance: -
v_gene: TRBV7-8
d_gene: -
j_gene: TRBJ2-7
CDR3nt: TGTGCCAGCAGCGTAGGATGGGAGCAGTACTTC
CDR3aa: CASSVGWEQYF

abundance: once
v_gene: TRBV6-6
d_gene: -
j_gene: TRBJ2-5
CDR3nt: TGTGCCAGCAGTTTCTTTCTCCCTACTAACCAAGAGACCCAGTACTTC
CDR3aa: CASSFFLPTNQETQYF

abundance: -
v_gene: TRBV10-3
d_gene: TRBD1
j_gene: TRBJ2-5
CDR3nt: TGTGCCCCCAAAAGGGACAGGGGGCCTTTGGAGCAGTACTTC
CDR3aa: CAPKRDRGPLEQYF

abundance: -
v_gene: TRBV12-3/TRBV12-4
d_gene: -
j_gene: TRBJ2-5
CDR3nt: TGTGCCAGCAGCACCTATAGGTCGGGAGAGACCCAGTACTTC
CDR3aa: CASSTYRSGETQYF

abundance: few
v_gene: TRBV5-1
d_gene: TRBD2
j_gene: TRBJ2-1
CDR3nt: TGCGCCAGCAGCTTGGCCGGGACTAGCGGGGGTAATGAGCAGTTCTTC
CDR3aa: CASSLAGTSGGNEQFF

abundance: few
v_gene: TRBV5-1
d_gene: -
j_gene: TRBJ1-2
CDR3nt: TGCGCCAGCAGCTCAGGGATGGATGGCTACACCTTC
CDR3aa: CASSSGMDGYTF

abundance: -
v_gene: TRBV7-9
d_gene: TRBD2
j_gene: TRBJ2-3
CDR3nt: TGTGCCAGCAGCCAGTACGGCGGGGGAAGCACAGATACGCAGTATTTT
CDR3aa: CASSQYGGGSTDTQYF

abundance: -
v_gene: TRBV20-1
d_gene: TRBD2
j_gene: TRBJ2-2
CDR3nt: TGCAGTGCCACGGGGGGGCAGGGAACGAACACCGGGGAGCTGTTTTTT
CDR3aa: CSATGGQGTNTGELFF

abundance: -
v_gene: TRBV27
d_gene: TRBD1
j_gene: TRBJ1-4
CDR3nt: TGTGCCAGCACCCCGGGACAGGGAACTGAAAAACTGTTTTTT
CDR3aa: CASTPGQGTEKLFF

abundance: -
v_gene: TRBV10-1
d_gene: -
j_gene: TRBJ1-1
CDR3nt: TGCGCCAGCAGTGAGTCGGGGGGCAGCACTGAAGCTTTCTTT
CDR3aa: CASSESGGSTEAFF

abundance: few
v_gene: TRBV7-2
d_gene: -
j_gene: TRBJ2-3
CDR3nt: TGTGCCAGCAGCTCCCACTCCCATGATACGCAGTATTTT
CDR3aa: CASSSHSHDTQYF

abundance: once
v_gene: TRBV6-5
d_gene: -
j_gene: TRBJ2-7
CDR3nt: TGTGCCAGCAGTTACTCGGCGGGACAGACCGAATACGAGCAGTACTTC
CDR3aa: CASSYSAGQTEYEQYF

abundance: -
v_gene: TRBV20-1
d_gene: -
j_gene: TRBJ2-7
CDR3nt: TGCAGTGCTAGATCCCCAATCAGGGTCTACGAGCAGTACTTC
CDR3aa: CSARSPIRVYEQYF

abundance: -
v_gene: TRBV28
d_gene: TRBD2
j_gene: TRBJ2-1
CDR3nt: TGTGCCAGCACCCTGCGGGGGGCGGGGGGGAATGAGCAGTTCTTC
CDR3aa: CASTLRGAGGNEQFF

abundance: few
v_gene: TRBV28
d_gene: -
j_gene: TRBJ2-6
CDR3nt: TGTGCCAGCAGCTGGTCTGGGGCCAACGTCCTGACTTTC
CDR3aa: CASSWSGANVLTF

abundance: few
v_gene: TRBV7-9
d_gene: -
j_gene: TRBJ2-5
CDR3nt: TGTGCCAGCAGCTGGGCGGACCGCCCGTACCAAGAGACCCAGTACTTC
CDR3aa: CASSWADRPYQETQYF

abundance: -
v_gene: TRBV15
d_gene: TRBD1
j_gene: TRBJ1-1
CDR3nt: TGTGCCACCAGCAGAGGGACAGGCTCCATGAACACTGAAGCTTTCTTT
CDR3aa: CATSRGTGSMNTEAFF

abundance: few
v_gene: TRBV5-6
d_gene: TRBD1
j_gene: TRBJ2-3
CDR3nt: TGTGCCAGCAGTCAGAAAACGACAGGGCAAGATACGCAGTATTTT
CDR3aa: CASSQKTTGQDTQYF

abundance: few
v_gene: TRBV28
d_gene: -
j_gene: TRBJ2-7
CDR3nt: TGTGCCAGCAGCCGTGCCGGGACACCTGCCTACGAGCAGTACTTC
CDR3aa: CASSRAGTPAYEQYF

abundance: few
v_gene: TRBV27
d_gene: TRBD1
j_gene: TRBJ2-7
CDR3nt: TGTGCCAGCAGTTCTCAGGTCGACAGGGGGGCCACCTACGAGCAGTACTTC
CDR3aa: CASSSQVDRGATYEQYF

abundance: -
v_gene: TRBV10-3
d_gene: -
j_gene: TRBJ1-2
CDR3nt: TGTGCCATCAGAAAAGGAGGGGACTATGGCTACACCTTT
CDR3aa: CAIRKGGDYGYTF

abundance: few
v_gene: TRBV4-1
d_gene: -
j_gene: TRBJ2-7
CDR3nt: TGCGCCAGCAGCCATGTACGATATTGGGGCTACGAGCAGTACTTC
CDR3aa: CASSHVRYWGYEQYF

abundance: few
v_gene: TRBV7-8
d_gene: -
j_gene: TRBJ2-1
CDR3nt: TGTGCCAGCAGTTGGGAACAGTTTGGGAATGAGCAGTTCTTC
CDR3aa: CASSWEQFGNEQFF